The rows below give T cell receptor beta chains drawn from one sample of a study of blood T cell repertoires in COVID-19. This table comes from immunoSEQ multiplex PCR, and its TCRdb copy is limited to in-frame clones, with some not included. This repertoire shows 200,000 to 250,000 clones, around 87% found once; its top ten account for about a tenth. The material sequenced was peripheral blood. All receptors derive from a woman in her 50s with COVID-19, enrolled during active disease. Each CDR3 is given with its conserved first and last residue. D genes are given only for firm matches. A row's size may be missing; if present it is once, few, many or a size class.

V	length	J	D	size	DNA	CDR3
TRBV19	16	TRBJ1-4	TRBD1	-	TGTGCCAGTAGACGAAAGACGGGACAGAGTAATGAAAAACTGTTTTTT	CASRRKTGQSNEKLFF
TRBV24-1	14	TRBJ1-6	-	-	TGTGCCCTCCCCAGACACCCGCGACGTTCACCCCTCCACTTT	CALPRHPRRSPLHF
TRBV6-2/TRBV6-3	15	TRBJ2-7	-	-	TGTGCCAGCAGTTATTTGGCGGGGAACCCTTACGAGCAGTACTTC	CASSYLAGNPYEQYF
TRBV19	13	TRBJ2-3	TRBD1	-	TGTGCCAGTAGTGAGCAGGGGGCAGATACGCAGTATTTT	CASSEQGADTQYF
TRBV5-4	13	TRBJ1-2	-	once	TGTGCCAGCAGCCCGACAGAGGCCTATGGCTACACCTTC	CASSPTEAYGYTF
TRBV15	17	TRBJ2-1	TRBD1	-	TGTGCCACCAGCAGAGGGCCGCCGGGACAGAGGTCCAATGAGCAGTTCTTC	CATSRGPPGQRSNEQFF
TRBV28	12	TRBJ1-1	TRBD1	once	TGTGCCAGCTGGCAGGGGGGCTTTCGGGCTTTCTTT	CASWQGGFRAFF
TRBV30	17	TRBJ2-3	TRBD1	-	TGTGCCTGGAGTGTTAACCTTGGACAGGGGAGCACAGATACGCAGTATTTT	CAWSVNLGQGSTDTQYF
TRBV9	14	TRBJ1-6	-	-	TGTGCCAGCAGCGAAAACCATGTGAGATCACCCCTCCACTTT	CASSENHVRSPLHF
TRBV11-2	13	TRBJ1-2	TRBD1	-	TGTGCCAGCAGCGTATACAGGGGAGGTGGCTACACCTTC	CASSVYRGGGYTF
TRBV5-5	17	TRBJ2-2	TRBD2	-	TGTGCCAGCAGCAAGGTCGCGGGGGGGCGAAACACCGGGGAGCTGTTTTTT	CASSKVAGGRNTGELFF
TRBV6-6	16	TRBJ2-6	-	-	TGTGCCAGCAGTTTGAAGCAGGACTCTGGGGCCAACGTCCTGACTTTC	CASSLKQDSGANVLTF
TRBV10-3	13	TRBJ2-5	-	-	TGTGCCATCAGTGACGGGTACCAAGAGACCCAGTACTTC	CAISDGYQETQYF
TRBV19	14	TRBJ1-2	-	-	TGTGCCAGTACGAAGGGGTCCCTCAACTATGGCTACACCTTC	CASTKGSLNYGYTF
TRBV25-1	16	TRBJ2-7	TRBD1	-	TGTGCCAGCTGGTACGAGGGGAGGACAGGGCTGTACGAGCAGTACTTC	CASWYEGRTGLYEQYF
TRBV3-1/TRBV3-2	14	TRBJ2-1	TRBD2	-	TGTGCCAGCAGCCAAAGTTTAGCGGGGGGGGAGCAGTTCTTC	CASSQSLAGGEQFF
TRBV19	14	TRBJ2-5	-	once	TGTGCCAGTAGTCCCACAGGGAACGTGGAGACCCAGTACTTC	CASSPTGNVETQYF
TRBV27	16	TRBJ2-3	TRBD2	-	TGTACCAGCAGTCCCCTGGGTAGCGGGGGCACAGATACGCAGTATTTT	CTSSPLGSGGTDTQYF
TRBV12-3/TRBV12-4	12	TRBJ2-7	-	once	TGTGCCAGCAGTTCTACAGGGTACGAGCAGTACTTC	CASSSTGYEQYF
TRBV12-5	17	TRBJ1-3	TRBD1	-	TGTGCTAGTGGTTTGGCAACAGGGGACCACTCTGGAAACACCATATATTTT	CASGLATGDHSGNTIYF
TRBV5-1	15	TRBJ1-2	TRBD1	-	TGCGCCAGCAGCTCTAACCTGGGGACAGGGAACGGCTACACCTTC	CASSSNLGTGNGYTF
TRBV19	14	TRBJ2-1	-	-	TGTGCCAGCAAAAGTGGCGGAGGGAGGAATGAGCAGTTCTTC	CASKSGGGRNEQFF
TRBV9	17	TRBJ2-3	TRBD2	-	TGTGCCAGCAGCGTAGAGGATAGCGGGGTTGGCACAGATACGCAGTATTTT	CASSVEDSGVGTDTQYF
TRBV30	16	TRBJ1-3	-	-	TGTGCCTGGAGTCCCCTCACAGGGTACTCTGGAAACACCATATATTTT	CAWSPLTGYSGNTIYF
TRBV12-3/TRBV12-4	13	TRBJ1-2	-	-	TGTGCCAGCAGGCCCCGGGGAGACTATGGCTACACCTTC	CASRPRGDYGYTF
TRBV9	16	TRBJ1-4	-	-	TGTGCCAGCAGCGAATCCCCGGGACACGCCAATGAAAAACTGTTTTTT	CASSESPGHANEKLFF
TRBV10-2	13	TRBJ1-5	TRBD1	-	TGCGCCAGCACAGGGGGATTAAATCAGCCCCAGCATTTT	CASTGGLNQPQHF
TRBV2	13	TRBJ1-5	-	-	TGTGCCAGCAGACAGTTTAGCAATCAGCCCCAGCATTTT	CASRQFSNQPQHF
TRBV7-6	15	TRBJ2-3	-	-	TGTGCCAGCAGCTTAGCGGGGGCCAGCACAGATACGCAGTATTTT	CASSLAGASTDTQYF
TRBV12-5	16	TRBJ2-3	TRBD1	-	TGTGCTAGTGGTTTGCCCCCTCTAGGGGGCGAAGATACGCAGTATTTT	CASGLPPLGGEDTQYF
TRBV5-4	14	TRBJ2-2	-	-	TGTGCCAGCAGCTTGGGACAACGAACCGGGGAGCTGTTTTTT	CASSLGQRTGELFF
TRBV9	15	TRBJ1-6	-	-	TGTGCCAGCAGCGTCGGGGTGCGATTTAATTCACCCCTCCACTTT	CASSVGVRFNSPLHF
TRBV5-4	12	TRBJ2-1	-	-	TGTGCCAGCAGCACTGCGATCAGCGGGCAGTTCTTC	CASSTAISGQFF
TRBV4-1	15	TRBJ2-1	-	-	TGCGCCAGCAGCCACCCGGGAAGACCTCAGGATGAGCAGTTCTTC	CASSHPGRPQDEQFF
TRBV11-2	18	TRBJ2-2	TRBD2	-	TGTGCCAGCAGCTTATATCCTAGCGGGGCCCGGGTGACCGGGGAGCTGTTTTTT	CASSLYPSGARVTGELFF
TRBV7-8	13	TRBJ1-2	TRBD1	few	TGTGCCAGCAGCGGTGACAGGGTCGGTAGCTACACCTTC	CASSGDRVGSYTF
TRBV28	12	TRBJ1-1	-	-	TGTGCCAGCGGTGCCACAAACACTGAAGCTTTCTTT	CASGATNTEAFF
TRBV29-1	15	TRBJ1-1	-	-	TGCAGCGTTGTGGGGGCGCGGTCGGTGGAAACTGAAGCTTTCTTT	CSVVGARSVETEAFF
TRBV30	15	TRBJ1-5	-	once	TGTGCCTGGAGTGAGAGGGGGTTCGGCAATCAGCCCCAGCATTTT	CAWSERGFGNQPQHF
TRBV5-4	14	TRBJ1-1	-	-	TGTGCCAGCAGCTTAACAGGAGTGAACACTGAAGCTTTCTTT	CASSLTGVNTEAFF
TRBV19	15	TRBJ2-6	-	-	TGTGCCAGTAGTACAGGGGTTTTCGGGGCCAACGTCCTGACTTTC	CASSTGVFGANVLTF
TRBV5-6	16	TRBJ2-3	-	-	TGTGCCAGCAGCTTGGTAAGAGGAGGGGGCACAGATACGCAGTATTTT	CASSLVRGGGTDTQYF
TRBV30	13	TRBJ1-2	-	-	TGTGCCTGGATTTCGGGGGGGCTTGGTGGCTACACCTTC	CAWISGGLGGYTF
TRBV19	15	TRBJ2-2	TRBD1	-	TGTGCCAGTAGTATCGGGACAGTGAACACCGGGGAGCTGTTTTTT	CASSIGTVNTGELFF
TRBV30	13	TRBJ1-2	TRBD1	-	TGTGCCTGGAGTGGACAGGGGACTAATGGCTACACCTTC	CAWSGQGTNGYTF
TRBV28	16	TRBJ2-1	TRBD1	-	TGTGCCAGCACCCCTTTTCGAAACAGGGGAAACAATGAGCAGTTCTTC	CASTPFRNRGNNEQFF
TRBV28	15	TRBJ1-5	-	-	TGTGCCAGCAGTTTAGGTGGGGCCAAGAGTCAGCCCCAGCATTTT	CASSLGGAKSQPQHF
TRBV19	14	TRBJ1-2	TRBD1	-	TGTGCCAGTAGTCCCGGGACAGGGCGCTATGGCTACACCTTC	CASSPGTGRYGYTF
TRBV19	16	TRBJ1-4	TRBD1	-	TGTGCCACCACCCCGGGACAGGGAAGGAGAGATGAAAAACTGTTTTTT	CATTPGQGRRDEKLFF
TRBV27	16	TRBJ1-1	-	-	TGTGCCAGCAGTTCACCCGGGCAGGGAAGGGGCGCTGAAGCTTTCTTT	CASSSPGQGRGAEAFF
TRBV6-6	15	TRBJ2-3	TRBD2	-	TGTGCCAGCACCATTAGCGGGGGGGCGGCAGATACGCAGTATTTT	CASTISGGAADTQYF